The entry below gives a single T cell receptor (beta chain) sequence along with its context. The CDR3 length is 14 residues. The germline gives CDR1 SEHNR, CDR2 FQNEAQ (reference sequence). V was cut by 2 bases and J by 2 bases, with 9 bases left in between. The sample originates from a study of blood T cell repertoires in COVID-19. Clones were read by immunoSEQ multiplex PCR, and TCRdb kept only the in-frame ones, dropping some. The repertoire consists of almost 200,000 clones, with roughly nine tenths occurring once and the leading ten covering 0.6% to 1%. The sequence derives from a woman in her 70s with acute or convalescent COVID-19. The material sequenced was peripheral blood. The chain links TRBV7-9 to TRBJ1-1; D gene uncertain. The CDR3 nucleotides are TGTGCCAGCAGCTTATACGAGGGTAACACTGAAGCTTTCTTT. Residues: CASSLYEGNTEAFF.